What follows are 14 T cell receptor beta chains derived from one specimen sequenced in a study of blood T cell repertoires in COVID-19. The data were produced by immunoSEQ multiplex PCR, yet TCRdb's version contains in-frame clones alone and is incomplete. The repertoire holds 130,000 to 150,000 clones, with about 90% as singletons. Sequencing was performed on peripheral blood. All receptors come from a man in his forties or fifties who had recovered from COVID-19.

This chain uses TRBV9 with TRBJ2-5; 7 positions agree with TRBD2. Germline CDR1 is SGDLS and CDR2 is YYNGEE. J gave up 2 bases and V 3 bases, and 7 bases lay outside the gene matches. The CDR3 contains 15 residues. As DNA, the CDR3 is TGTGCCAGCAGCGCCGAGGGCGGGGGACAAGAGACCCAGTACTTC. Translation: CASSAEGGGQETQYF.

J is TRBJ2-6 and V is TRBV7-2; D not resolved. This CDR3 spans 18 amino acids. Trimming took off 1 base at V and 0 bases at J, with 13 bases between the two ends. CDR1 is SGHTA, CDR2 FQGNSA, per germline. The CDR3 DNA reads TGTGCCAGCAGCTTAGTGGCCCGCCCGTTCTCTGGGGCCAACGTCCTGACTTTC. Residues: CASSLVARPFSGANVLTF.

In regard to this clone: Sequence at one end of the junction differs from germline and may be a read error. This sequence joins TRBV7-7 and TRBJ1-1; D is possibly TRBD1 (5 bases). CDR3 length equals 13 residues. CDR1 and CDR2 (germline): SSHAT, FNYEAQ (reference sequence). This chain's CDR3 is CASSSGPRTEAFF. The CDR3 region has the DNA TGTGCTAGCAGCTCAGGGCCCCGTACTGAAGCTTTCTTT.

The chain joins TRBV2 to TRBJ1-1; a weak D match, TRBD1 (6 bases). The germline CDR1 and CDR2 sequences are SNHLY and FYNNEI. V was clipped by 6 bases and J by 5 bases, with 19 bases between them. The CDR3 is 15 residues long. In nucleotides, the CDR3 is TGTGCCAGCAGAAAAGGGATAAGCAGGGGTACTGAAGCTTTCTTT. Translating it yields CASRKGISRGTEAFF.

The genes are TRBV6-6 and TRBJ1-3; D gene unclear. Germline CDR1 and CDR2: MNHNY and SVGAGI (reference sequence). Trimming left V 10 bases short and J 0 bases short, with 10 bases between. The CDR3 is 13 amino acids. The CDR3 DNA reads TGTGCCATCGGGAGCTTCTCTGGAAACACCATATATTTT. It codes for CAIGSFSGNTIYF.

This chain connects TRBV27 to TRBJ1-6; 7 bases agree with TRBD1. This CDR3 comprises 13 residues. V was pared by 5 bases and J by 9 bases, with 4 bases of the junction left unmatched. Germline V gene sequence: CDR1 MNHEY, CDR2 SMNVEV (reference sequence). CDR3 residues: CASSTYRGSPLHF. The CDR3 DNA sequence: TGTGCCAGCAGTACGTACAGGGGTTCACCCCTCCACTTT.

The chain couples TRBV4-2 to TRBJ2-3, with TRBD2 identical over 7 bases. Looked up from germline, CDR1 is LGHNA and CDR2 is YNFKEQ. This CDR3 has 16 residues. V lost 2 bases, J lost 0 bases, and 5 bases stayed unmatched. In DNA, the CDR3 is TGTGCCAGCAGCCAATCTAGCGGATTTAGCACAGATACGCAGTATTTT. Its translation: CASSQSSGFSTDTQYF.

This clone was observed a single time. This chain joins TRBV5-1 and TRBJ1-2; 9 bases match TRBD1. V shed 8 bases and J 7 bases; nucleotides not matched to a gene: 9. The CDR3 runs to 13 residues. Germline-derived CDR1 and CDR2 are SGHRS and YFSETQ. The CDR3 nucleotides read TGCGCCAGTCGACAGGGGGACCCCGGTGGCTACACCTTC. It translates to CASRQGDPGGYTF. The full variable domain, rest sourced from reference TRBV5-1 and TRBJ1-2, is KAGVTQTPRYLIKTRGQQVTLSCSPISGHRSVSWYQQTPGQGLQFLFEYFSETQRNKGNFPGRFSGRQFSNSRSEMNVSTLELGDSALYLCASRQGDPGGYTFGSGTRLTVV.

The V call is TRBV11-3, the J call TRBJ2-2; 9 positions agree with TRBD1. CDR1 and CDR2 from the germline V gene are SGHNT and YENEEA. The CDR3 consists of 15 residues. Trimming cost V 4 bases and J 4 bases; bases outside gene matches: 4. The CDR3 sequence is CASSSGQGLTGELFF. The CDR3 DNA is TGTGCCAGCAGCTCGGGACAGGGACTCACCGGGGAGCTGTTTTTT. Variable domain in full (rest from reference TRBV11-3 and TRBJ2-2): EAGVVQSPRYKIIEKKQPVAFWCNPISGHNTLYWYLQNLGQGPELLIRYENEEAVDDSQLPKDRFSAERLKGVDSTLKIQPAELGDSAVYLCASSSGQGLTGELFFGEGSRLTVL.

This clone was recorded a few times. The chain carries TRBV5-1 and TRBJ1-3, with unresolved D. The CDR3 has 16 residues. The germline V and J ends were trimmed by 2 bases and 0 bases, with 12 bases remaining between them. Germline V CDR1 and CDR2: SGHRS, YFSETQ. The CDR3, as DNA: TGCGCCAGCAGCTTAGAAATGCTGAGCTCTGGAAACACCATATATTTT. Translation gives CASSLEMLSSGNTIYF.

This rearrangement joins TRBV9 to TRBJ2-2, with D perhaps TRBD2 (6 bases). CDR3 length: 12 amino acids. CDR1 and CDR2 (germline): SGDLS, YYNGEE. Trimming removed 5 bases at V and 6 bases at J, with 8 bases between. The CDR3 DNA reads TGTGCCAGCAGACGGGACTCCGGGGAGCTGTTTTTT. Translating gives CASRRDSGELFF.

The chain joins TRBV7-2 to TRBJ1-1, with TRBD1 matching over 8 bases. Germline loops: CDR1 SGHTA, CDR2 FQGNSA. The CDR3 covers 14 residues. The ends lost 4 bases at V and 1 base at J; junction bases unmatched: 2. The CDR3 sequence: CASSSGGPNTEAFF. The DNA of the CDR3 is TGTGCCAGCAGCTCAGGGGGCCCGAACACTGAAGCTTTCTTT. Based on the CDR3 plus reference TRBV7-2 and TRBJ1-1, the full variable domain is GAGVSQSPSNKVTEKGKDVELRCDPISGHTALYWYRQSLGQGLEFLIYFQGNSAPDKSGLPSDRFSAERTGGSVSTLTIQRTQQEDSAVYLCASSSGGPNTEAFFGQGTRLTVV.

This chain joins TRBV12-3 or TRBV12-4 and TRBJ2-5; the match to TRBD1 covers 7 bases. V shed 6 bases, J shed 5 bases, and the junction held 6 bases outside the gene matches. This CDR3 comprises 13 residues. CDR3 bases: TGTGCCAGCAGAAAAGACAGGGTGGAGACCCAGTACTTC. Translating gives CASRKDRVETQYF.

V and J are TRBV5-6 and TRBJ1-2; 7 bases align to TRBD1. J lost 5 bases, V lost 2 bases, and 6 bases had no gene match. The CDR3 totals 14 residues. Germline V lookup: CDR1 SGHDT, CDR2 YYEEEE. The CDR3 region has the DNA TGTGCCAGCAGCTTAACCGGGACAGAATATGGCTACACCTTC. Residues: CASSLTGTEYGYTF.